These T cell receptor beta chains were read from a single sample in a study of T cell changes during pregnancy in multiple sclerosis. Libraries were prepared by immunoSEQ multiplex PCR; TCRdb keeps only in-frame clonotypes and omits some of them. The sample includes around 77,000 clones, 91% of them seen just once. This sample comprised peripheral blood, obtained in the third trimester of pregnancy. The source of these receptors is a female donor in good health, enrolled as a control in a pregnancy study. CDR3s include the opening cysteine and the closing phenylalanine or tryptophan. The D gene is left open where the match is weak. Where a row states a size, it is once, few, many or the class of an expanded clone; other rows omit it.

cdr3_length	v_call	j_call	clone_size	d_call	cdr3_aa	cdr3_nt
14	TRBV5-1	TRBJ2-7	once	TRBD1	CASSPGQAADEQYF	TGCGCCAGCAGCCCCGGACAGGCAGCCGACGAGCAGTACTTC
14	TRBV6-1	TRBJ1-2	-	TRBD1	CASTSRDSVFGYTF	TGTGCCAGCACATCCCGGGACAGCGTTTTTGGCTACACCTTC
16	TRBV19	TRBJ1-5	-	-	CASSIVPGFSNQPQHF	TGTGCCAGTAGTATTGTCCCAGGGTTTAGCAATCAGCCCCAGCATTTT
17	TRBV6-1	TRBJ2-7	-	TRBD2	CASSVSPQLAGAEQQYF	TGTGCCAGCAGTGTCAGCCCACAGCTAGCGGGTGCCGAACAGCAGTACTTC
13	TRBV4-1	TRBJ2-1	few	-	CASSQPNYNEQFF	TGCGCCAGCAGCCAACCTAACTACAATGAGCAGTTCTTC
13	TRBV27	TRBJ1-2	-	TRBD1	CASRFRGQDGYTF	TGTGCCAGCAGATTCAGGGGGCAGGATGGCTACACCTTC
16	TRBV7-2	TRBJ1-2	-	-	CASSLGGGEPNYGYTF	TGTGCCAGCAGCCTCGGCGGAGGGGAACCTAACTATGGCTACACCTTC
17	TRBV28	TRBJ2-1	once	TRBD1	CASSALLTGVFEGEQFF	TGTGCCAGCAGCGCATTATTAACAGGGGTCTTCGAGGGGGAGCAGTTCTTC
15	TRBV4-1	TRBJ1-2	-	-	CASSQPQGLNYGYTF	TGCGCCAGCAGCCAACCTCAGGGGCTCAACTATGGCTACACCTTC
15	TRBV6-5	TRBJ1-3	-	-	CASRGWEGRRNTIYF	TGTGCCAGCAGGGGATGGGAGGGCAGGAGAAACACCATATATTTT
14	TRBV6-5	TRBJ1-6	once	-	CASSYTYYNSPLHF	TGTGCCAGCAGTTACACTTACTATAATTCACCCCTCCACTTT
13	TRBV28	TRBJ1-5	-	-	CASIQGGNQPQHF	TGTGCCAGCATACAGGGAGGCAATCAGCCCCAGCATTTT
12	TRBV29-1	TRBJ1-2	-	TRBD1	CSAGTGSYGYTF	TGCAGCGCTGGGACAGGGAGCTATGGCTACACCTTC
14	TRBV5-6	TRBJ2-1	-	-	CASSLVGSYNEQFF	TGTGCCAGCAGCTTGGTCGGGAGTTACAATGAGCAGTTCTTC
15	TRBV5-6	TRBJ2-7	-	-	CASTITRELSYEQYF	TGTGCCAGCACCATCACGAGGGAGCTCTCCTACGAGCAGTACTTC
13	TRBV7-6	TRBJ2-1	-	TRBD1	CASTPTGINEQFF	TGTGCCAGCACCCCGACAGGGATAAATGAGCAGTTCTTC
16	TRBV27	TRBJ2-1	-	TRBD1	CASGKDRGRGGNEQFF	TGTGCCAGCGGAAAAGACAGGGGGCGCGGGGGCAATGAGCAGTTCTTC
12	TRBV28	TRBJ2-7	-	TRBD1	CASRTGSYEQYF	TGTGCCAGCAGGACAGGGTCCTACGAGCAGTACTTC
13	TRBV6-5	TRBJ1-5	-	-	CASSYRAYQPQHF	TGTGCCAGCAGTTACCGCGCTTATCAGCCCCAGCATTTT
14	TRBV25-1	TRBJ1-2	-	-	CASLNPVGNQGYTF	TGTGCCAGCCTTAATCCTGTTGGCAATCAGGGCTACACCTTC
16	TRBV28	TRBJ2-7	-	TRBD2	CASSTGTSGRFGEQYF	TGTGCCAGCAGCACCGGGACTAGCGGGAGGTTTGGCGAGCAGTACTTC
13	TRBV6-5	TRBJ1-2	-	-	CASSSGDPYGYTF	TGTGCCAGCAGCTCAGGGGACCCCTATGGCTACACCTTC
16	TRBV18	TRBJ2-7	-	-	CASSLLEAKGPYEQYF	TGTGCCAGCTCTCTCCTCGAGGCCAAGGGGCCCTACGAGCAGTACTTC
17	TRBV30	TRBJ2-1	-	TRBD2	CAWSVLGLAGGGNEQFF	TGTGCCTGGAGTGTACTGGGGCTAGCGGGAGGGGGGAATGAGCAGTTCTTC
15	TRBV9	TRBJ2-1	-	-	CASSVQGSSYNEQFF	TGTGCCAGCAGCGTCCAGGGAAGCTCCTACAATGAGCAGTTCTTC
14	TRBV6-5	TRBJ1-1	-	-	CASSNEQGLTEAFF	TGTGCCAGCAGTAACGAGCAGGGCCTCACTGAAGCTTTCTTT
15	TRBV5-1	TRBJ1-5	-	-	CASSLTGLDNQPQHF	TGCGCCAGCAGCTTGACAGGGCTGGACAACCAGCCCCAGCATTTT
15	TRBV10-3	TRBJ1-1	-	-	CAISESTDMNTEAFF	TGTGCCATCAGTGAGTCGACAGACATGAACACTGAAGCTTTCTTT
15	TRBV19	TRBJ2-7	-	-	CASSPSPDSSYEQYF	TGTGCCAGTAGTCCCTCTCCGGACAGCTCCTACGAGCAGTACTTC
15	TRBV7-2	TRBJ1-2	-	-	CASRSAATSNYGYTF	TGTGCCAGCAGGTCGGCGGCAACTAGTAACTATGGCTACACCTTC
13	TRBV28	TRBJ1-1	once	-	CASSFREYTEAFF	TGTGCCAGCAGTTTCAGGGAATACACTGAAGCTTTCTTT
16	TRBV2	TRBJ2-7	-	TRBD2	CASSEVSGVGTNEQYF	TGTGCCAGCAGTGAAGTTAGCGGGGTCGGGACGAACGAGCAGTACTTC
15	TRBV13	TRBJ1-1	-	-	CASSSPLPGFTEAFF	TGTGCCAGCAGCTCTCCTCTTCCAGGGTTCACTGAAGCTTTCTTT
14	TRBV5-1	TRBJ2-2	-	TRBD1	CASSLWTGKGELFF	TGCGCCAGCAGCTTGTGGACAGGGAAGGGGGAGCTGTTTTTT
17	TRBV4-3	TRBJ2-5	-	TRBD2	CASSQDRVAGFDETQYF	TGCGCCAGCAGCCAAGATAGGGTAGCGGGATTTGATGAGACCCAGTACTTC
16	TRBV18	TRBJ2-1	-	TRBD1	CASSSDRGRGNNEQFF	TGTGCCAGCTCATCCGACAGGGGCCGGGGGAACAATGAGCAGTTCTTC
12	TRBV28	TRBJ1-2	-	TRBD1	CASRQGVRGYTF	TGTGCCAGCAGACAGGGGGTAAGAGGCTACACCTTC
13	TRBV6-5	TRBJ2-7	-	TRBD2	CASSPPGGLGQYF	TGTGCCAGCAGCCCCCCGGGAGGACTCGGGCAGTACTTC
17	TRBV28	TRBJ2-1	-	TRBD2	CASRGPGLAFWSNEQFF	TGTGCCAGCAGGGGCCCGGGACTAGCCTTTTGGAGCAATGAGCAGTTCTTC
16	TRBV10-2	TRBJ1-5	once	-	CASSDQEGLERQPQHF	TGCGCCAGCAGTGACCAGGAGGGGTTAGAAAGACAGCCCCAGCATTTT
15	TRBV6-5	TRBJ1-5	-	-	CASSYSGGDNQPQHF	TGTGCCAGCAGTTACTCCGGCGGGGACAATCAGCCCCAGCATTTT
15	TRBV4-1	TRBJ2-5	-	TRBD2	CASSEVAGAQETQYF	TGCGCCAGCAGCGAGGTAGCGGGGGCTCAAGAGACCCAGTACTTC
16	TRBV6-5	TRBJ1-1	-	TRBD1	CASSSPGQVMNTEAFF	TGTGCCAGCAGTTCACCGGGACAGGTTATGAACACTGAAGCTTTCTTT
14	TRBV7-8	TRBJ1-5	-	-	CASSLRVGNQPQHF	TGTGCCAGCAGCTTACGGGTTGGCAATCAGCCCCAGCATTTT
14	TRBV7-8	TRBJ1-1	-	-	CASSRRDGRTEAFF	TGTGCCAGCAGCCGGCGGGACGGGCGGACTGAAGCTTTCTTT
15	TRBV15	TRBJ2-5	-	-	CATSSGGDSRETQYF	TGTGCCACCAGCAGTGGCGGTGACTCGAGAGAGACCCAGTACTTC
12	TRBV19	TRBJ1-2	-	-	CASTERYYGYTF	TGTGCCAGTACGGAGCGGTACTATGGCTACACCTTC
14	TRBV5-4	TRBJ1-4	-	TRBD1	CASSLGGGREKLFF	TGTGCCAGCAGCTTGGGAGGGGGCCGGGAAAAACTGTTTTTT